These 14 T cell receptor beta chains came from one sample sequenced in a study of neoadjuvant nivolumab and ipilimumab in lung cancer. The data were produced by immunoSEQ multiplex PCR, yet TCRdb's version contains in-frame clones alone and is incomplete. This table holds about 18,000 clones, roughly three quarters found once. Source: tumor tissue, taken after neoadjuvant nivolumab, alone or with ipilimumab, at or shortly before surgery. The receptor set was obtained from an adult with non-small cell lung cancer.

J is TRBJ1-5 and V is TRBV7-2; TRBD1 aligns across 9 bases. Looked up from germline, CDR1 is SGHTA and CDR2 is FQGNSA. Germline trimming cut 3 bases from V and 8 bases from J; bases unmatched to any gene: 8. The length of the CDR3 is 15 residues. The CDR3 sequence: CASSFDRGATKPQHF. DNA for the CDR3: TGTGCCAGCAGCTTCGACAGGGGGGCGACCAAGCCCCAGCATTTT.

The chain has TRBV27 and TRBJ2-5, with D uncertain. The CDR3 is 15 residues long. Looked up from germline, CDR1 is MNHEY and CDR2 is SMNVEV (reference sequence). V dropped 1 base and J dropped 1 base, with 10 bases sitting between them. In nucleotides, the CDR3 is TGTGCCAGCAGTTTATACGGTGGCTTCCAAGAGACCCAGTACTTC. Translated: CASSLYGGFQETQYF.

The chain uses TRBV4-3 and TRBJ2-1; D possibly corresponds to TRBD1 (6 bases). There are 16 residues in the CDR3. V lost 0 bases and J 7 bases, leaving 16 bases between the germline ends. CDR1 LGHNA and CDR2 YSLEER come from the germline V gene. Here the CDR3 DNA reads TGCGCCAGCAGCCAAGATGCAGGGGTGGTTAGAAATGAGCAGTTCTTC. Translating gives CASSQDAGVVRNEQFF.

The CDR3 DNA is TGCGCCAGCAGCCAAGGGCCGGTACGGGCTGGGGAGCAGTACTTC. It is translated as CASSQGPVRAGEQYF. V usage is TRBV4-1 and J usage is TRBJ2-7; D gene ambiguous. Trimming removed 1 base from V and 7 bases from J, with 17 bases in between. CDR3 length: 15 amino acids. CDR1 MGHRA and CDR2 YSYEKL come from the germline V gene.

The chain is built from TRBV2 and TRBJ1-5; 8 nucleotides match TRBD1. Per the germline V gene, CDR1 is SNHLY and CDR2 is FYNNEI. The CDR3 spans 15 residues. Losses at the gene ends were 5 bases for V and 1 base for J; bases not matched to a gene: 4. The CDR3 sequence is CASSLDRGSNQPQHF. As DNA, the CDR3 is TGTGCCAGCAGTCTCGACAGGGGCAGCAATCAGCCCCAGCATTTT.

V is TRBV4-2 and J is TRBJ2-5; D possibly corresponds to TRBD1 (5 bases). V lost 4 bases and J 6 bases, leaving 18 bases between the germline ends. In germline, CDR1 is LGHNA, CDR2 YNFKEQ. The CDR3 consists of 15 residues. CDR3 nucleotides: TGTGCCAGCAGCCCCACCCCGGGCAGGGAAAAGACCCAGTACTTC. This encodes CASSPTPGREKTQYF.

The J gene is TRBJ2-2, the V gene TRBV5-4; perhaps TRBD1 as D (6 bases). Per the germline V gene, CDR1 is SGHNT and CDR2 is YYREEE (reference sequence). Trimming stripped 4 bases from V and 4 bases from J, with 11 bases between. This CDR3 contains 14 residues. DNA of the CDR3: TGTGCCAGCAGCGCCGGGACAACCACCGGGGAGCTGTTTTTT. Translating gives CASSAGTTTGELFF.

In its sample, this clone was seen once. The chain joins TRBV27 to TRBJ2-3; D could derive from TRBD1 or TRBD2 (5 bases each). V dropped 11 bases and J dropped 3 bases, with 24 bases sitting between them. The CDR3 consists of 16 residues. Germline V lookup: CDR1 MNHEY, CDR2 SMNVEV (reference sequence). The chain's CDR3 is CASAGVQGEGTDTQYF. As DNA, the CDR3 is TGTGCCTCAGCCGGCGTTCAGGGAGAAGGTACAGATACGCAGTATTTT.

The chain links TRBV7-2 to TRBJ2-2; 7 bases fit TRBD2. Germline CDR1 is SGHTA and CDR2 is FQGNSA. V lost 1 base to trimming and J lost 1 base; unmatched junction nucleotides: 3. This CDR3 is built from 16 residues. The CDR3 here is CASSLGGRVNTGELFF. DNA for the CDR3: TGTGCCAGCAGCTTAGGGGGGAGGGTGAACACCGGGGAGCTGTTTTTT.

The CDR3: CASKAPGRDEQFF. The CDR3 bases are TGTGCCAGCAAAGCGCCGGGTAGGGATGAGCAGTTCTTC. The chain joins TRBV28 to TRBJ2-1, with D unclear. V was clipped by 7 bases and J by 8 bases, with 15 bases between them. The germline CDR1 and CDR2 sequences are MDHEN and SYDVKM. The CDR3 has 13 amino acids.

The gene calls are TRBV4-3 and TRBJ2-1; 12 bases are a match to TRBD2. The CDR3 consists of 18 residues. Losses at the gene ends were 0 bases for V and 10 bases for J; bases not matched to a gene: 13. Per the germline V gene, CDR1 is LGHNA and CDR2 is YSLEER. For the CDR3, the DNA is TGCGCCAGCAGCCAAGATGGCCTAGCGGGAGGGCGATACAGCGAGCAGTTCTTC. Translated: CASSQDGLAGGRYSEQFF.

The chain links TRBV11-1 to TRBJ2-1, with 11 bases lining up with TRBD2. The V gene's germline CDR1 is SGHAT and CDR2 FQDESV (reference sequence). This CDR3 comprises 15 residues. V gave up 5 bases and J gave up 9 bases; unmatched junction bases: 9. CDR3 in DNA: TGTGCCAGCAGCCGAATTAGCGGGAGGGCCGGTGAGCAGTTCTTC. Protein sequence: CASSRISGRAGEQFF. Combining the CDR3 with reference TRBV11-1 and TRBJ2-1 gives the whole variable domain EAEVAQSPRYKITEKSQAVAFWCDPISGHATLYWYRQILGQGPELLVQFQDESVVDDSQLPKDRFSAERLKGVDSTLKIQPAELGDSAMYLCASSRISGRAGEQFFGPGTRLTVL.

CDR3 region: CASSFPGQATSGNQPQHF. CDR3 coding DNA: TGTGCCAGCAGCTTTCCGGGACAGGCTACCTCAGGCAATCAGCCCCAGCATTTT. The chain joins TRBV11-3 to TRBJ1-5; 8 bases fit TRBD1. CDR1 is SGHNT and CDR2 is YENEEA in the germline V gene. V shed 3 bases, J shed 2 bases, and the junction held 12 bases outside the gene matches. This CDR3 spans 18 amino acids.

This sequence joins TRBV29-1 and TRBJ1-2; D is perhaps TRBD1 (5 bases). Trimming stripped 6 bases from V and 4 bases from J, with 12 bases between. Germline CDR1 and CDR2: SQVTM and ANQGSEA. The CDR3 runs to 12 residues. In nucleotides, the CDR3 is TGCAGCGTCGGCGCAGGGATCTATGGCTACACCTTC. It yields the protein CSVGAGIYGYTF.